This TCR beta chain was recovered during a study of blood T cell repertoires in COVID-19. Germline lookup yields CDR1 DFQATT and CDR2 SNEGSKA (reference sequence). The CDR3 adds up to 11 amino acids, both ends counted. Seattle cases were enrolled at active infection and followed longitudinally. Worth noting for this clone: Without the conserved terminal phenylalanine or tryptophan, this CDR3 likely stems from a read error. The limits of the CDR3 on the DNA are not certain, so only TCRdb's listed CDR3 is given.

In the authors' workflow: Amplification with reference gene primers provided the estimates of nucleated cell counts. Clones were read by immunoSEQ multiplex PCR, and TCRdb kept only the in-frame ones, dropping some. V and J calls and clone size are those listed in that table; D and trimming were worked out from the DNA. The profile shows some 48,000 clones, under 90% of them singletons. The TCR sequence derives from a woman at least 80 years old with COVID-19, enrolled during active disease. The sequenced material came from peripheral blood. The chain links TRBV20-1 to TRBJ1-2. The CDR3 protein is CSARDYCRRGN.